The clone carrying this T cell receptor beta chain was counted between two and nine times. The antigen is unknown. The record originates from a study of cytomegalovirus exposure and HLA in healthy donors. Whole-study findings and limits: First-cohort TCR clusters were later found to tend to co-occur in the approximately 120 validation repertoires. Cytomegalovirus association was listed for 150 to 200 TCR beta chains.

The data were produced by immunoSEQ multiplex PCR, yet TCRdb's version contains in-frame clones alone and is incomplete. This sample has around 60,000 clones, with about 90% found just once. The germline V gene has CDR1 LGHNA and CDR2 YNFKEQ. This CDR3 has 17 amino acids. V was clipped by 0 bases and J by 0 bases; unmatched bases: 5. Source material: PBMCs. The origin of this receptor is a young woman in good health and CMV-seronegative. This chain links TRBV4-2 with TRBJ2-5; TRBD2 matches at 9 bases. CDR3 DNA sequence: TGTGCCAGCAGCCAAGATGGACCTAGCGGGGACCAAGAGACCCAGTACTTC. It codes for CASSQDGPSGDQETQYF.